The 4 T cell receptor beta chains given below trace back to one sample, sequenced in a study of blood T cell repertoires in COVID-19. Assay: immunoSEQ multiplex PCR; the TCRdb copy retains only in-frame clones and omits some. The data hold 320,000 or so clones, with 85% observed a single time. The sequenced sample was PBMCs or T cells enriched from blood (not recorded which). Source of these receptors: a woman in her twenties or thirties who had been exposed to COVID-19.

V gene TRBV2 combines with J gene TRBJ1-6; D is perhaps TRBD1 (6 bases). CDR1 is SNHLY and CDR2 is FYNNEI in the germline V gene. V dropped 4 bases and J dropped 7 bases, with 11 bases sitting between them. This CDR3 is 14 amino acids long. The CDR3 here is CASSVHRENSPLHF. The DNA of the CDR3 is TGTGCCAGCAGTGTGCACAGGGAGAATTCACCCCTCCACTTT.

The V and J genes are TRBV12-1 and TRBJ1-2; the listed D gene, TRBD1, was not tested against the DNA. TRBV12-1 is classified as a pseudogene. The CDR3 sequence is 14 residues long. Written as DNA, the CDR3 is TGTGCCAGCAGCTCCGACAGGGCAATATGCGGCTACACCTTC. Translation gives CASSSDRAICGYTF.

CDR3 nucleotides: TGCGCCAGCAGCCCCGTTTCGGGGGCTGGGGCCAACGTCCTGACTTTC. As protein: CASSPVSGAGANVLTF. This chain links TRBV5-1 with TRBJ2-6; D possibly corresponds to TRBD2 (6 bases). The germline V gene encodes CDR1 SGHRS and CDR2 YFSETQ. The CDR3 contains 16 residues. Deletions cut 4 bases from V and 2 bases from J, with 13 bases between. Complete variable domain (other parts from reference TRBV5-1 and TRBJ2-6): KAGVTQTPRYLIKTRGQQVTLSCSPISGHRSVSWYQQTPGQGLQFLFEYFSETQRNKGNFPGRFSGRQFSNSRSEMNVSTLELGDSALYLCASSPVSGAGANVLTFGAGSRLTVL.

The chain joins TRBV7-9 to TRBJ1-1; D is perhaps TRBD1 (5 bases). V was clipped by 4 bases and J by 10 bases, with 10 bases between them. Looked up from germline, CDR1 is SEHNR and CDR2 is FQNEAQ (reference sequence). This CDR3 is 11 amino acids long. The CDR3 loop is CASSWRGVAFF. The CDR3 region has the DNA TGTGCCAGCAGCTGGAGGGGTGTAGCTTTCTTT.